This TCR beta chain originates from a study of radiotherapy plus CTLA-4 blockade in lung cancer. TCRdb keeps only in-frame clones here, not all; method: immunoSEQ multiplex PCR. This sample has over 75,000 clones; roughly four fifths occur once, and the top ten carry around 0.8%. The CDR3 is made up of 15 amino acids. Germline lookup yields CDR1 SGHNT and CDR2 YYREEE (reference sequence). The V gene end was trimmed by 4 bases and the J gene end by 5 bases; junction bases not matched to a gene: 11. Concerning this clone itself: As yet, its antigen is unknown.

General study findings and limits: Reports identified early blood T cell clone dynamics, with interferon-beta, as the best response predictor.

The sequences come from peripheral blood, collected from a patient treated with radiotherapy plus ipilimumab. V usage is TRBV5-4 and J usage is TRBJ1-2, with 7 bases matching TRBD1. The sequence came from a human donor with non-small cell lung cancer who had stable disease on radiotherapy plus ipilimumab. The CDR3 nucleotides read TGTGCCAGCAGCAGGAACGGACAGGCACGGTATGGCTACACCTTC. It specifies CASSRNGQARYGYTF.